The entry below gives a single T cell receptor (beta chain) sequence along with its context. What antigen it recognizes has not been identified. No quality values exist for individual bases; no much larger clone is one base distant. Another Seattle source contributed samples from volunteer blood donors who had recovered from COVID-19. Each collaborating institution followed its own protocols to collect whole blood in K2EDTA tubes. For TCRbeta analysis, collaborators shipped samples in one of three forms: frozen whole blood, isolated PBMCs, or DNA extracted from either of those sample types. The sample belongs to a study of blood T cell repertoires in COVID-19 (TCRdb year 2020). At the level of the whole study: Samples covering the acute and convalescent phases of COVID-19 were provided by collaborators in the United States, Italy and Spain. Nearly every sample came with metadata listing a de-identified subject ID, COVID-19 status, age in years and sex. Where available, HLA class I and class II types were obtained from metadata supplied by the sample provider rather than from assay-based typing. The repertoires were released in a freely available public database meant as a resource for research on the immune response to SARS-CoV-2. Subjects who had been exposed to COVID-19, were actively infected with it, or had recovered from it provided the deeply sampled blood TCRbeta repertoires that made up the dataset. Samples came from the ongoing ImmuneRACE study (first 160 participants) plus 1,254 subjects from 6 global collaborators. The prospective study material was composed of cDNA or gDNA derived from T cells, B-cell-depleted T cells, or PBMCs. Results and caveats for the whole study, not just this receptor: How much clinical and demographic metadata was included differed by source and by participant, and the metadata was provided uncurated.

Counted from cysteine to phenylalanine, this CDR3 has 13 amino acids. The CDR3 DNA has 39 bases and is translated from base 1. The trim is 9 bases for V and 4 bases for J, with a gap of 15 bases between the germline ends. From a lookup of the germline V gene, CDR1 and CDR2 are ENHRY and SYGVKD. The immunoSEQ Assay, a bias-controlled multiplex PCR, was used to amplify TCRbeta CDR3 regions from genomic DNA. On the authors' methods: The number of nucleated cells in each sample was estimated from the amplification of reference gene primers within the assay. To quantify the absolute abundance of each unique TCRbeta CDR3 rearrangement, sequence reads were collapsed and filtered. For each sample, productive Simpson clonality was calculated as the square root of Simpson's diversity index over productive rearrangements. The immuneACCESS repertoire file appears here via TCRdb, limited to in-frame rearrangements. These files lack a portion of the clones; in checked studies, under half of the deficit traces to unresolved V genes, and the cause of the others is not known. V, J and clone size are those of that table, while D and trimming were read from the DNA. For this sample there are roughly 180,000 clones; approximately 85% appear just once. Roughly 1.1% of the sample is in the top ten clones.

Specimen: peripheral blood. The chain employs TRBV10-3 and TRBJ1-1, and perhaps TRBD1 as D gene, on 5 matching bases. This clonotype originated in a man in his sixties who had recovered from COVID-19. CDR3 protein: CAIGGLDGTEAFF. DNA sequence: TGTGCCATTGGGGGACTGGATGGCACTGAAGCTTTCTTT.